This T cell receptor (beta chain) was obtained from a study of cytomegalovirus exposure and HLA in healthy donors. Notes on the study in general: Among donors in an Asian-associated ancestry cluster, a later analysis reportedly found fewer N-insertions than the approximately 700-donor mean. TRBV6-2, TRBV6-3 and some other V segments were excluded as indistinguishable. The study designated 150 or so TCR beta chains cytomegalovirus-associated. There were a few CMV-associated chains whose specificity for CMV antigens was confirmed in vitro.

The CDR3 is 15 amino acids. Unmatched junction bases numbered 5, after V lost 0 bases and J lost 9 bases. From germline, CDR1 is SGHRS and CDR2 YFSETQ. PCR involved 60 Vbeta and 13 Jbeta primers. The repertoire was sequenced with immunoSEQ multiplex PCR; TCRdb's copy has only in-frame clones and lacks some. The table lists some 200,000 clones, around 75% of them singletons. A word on this clone: Antigen specificity is unknown.

The chain combines TRBV5-1 with TRBJ2-1; 11 bases map to TRBD2. Sequenced input: PBMCs. The TCR originated in a woman in her twenties or thirties in good health and CMV-seronegative. CDR3 nucleotide sequence: TGCGCCAGCAGCTTGGCTCTAGCGGGGGGAGGTGAGCAGTTCTTC. Amino acids: CASSLALAGGGEQFF.